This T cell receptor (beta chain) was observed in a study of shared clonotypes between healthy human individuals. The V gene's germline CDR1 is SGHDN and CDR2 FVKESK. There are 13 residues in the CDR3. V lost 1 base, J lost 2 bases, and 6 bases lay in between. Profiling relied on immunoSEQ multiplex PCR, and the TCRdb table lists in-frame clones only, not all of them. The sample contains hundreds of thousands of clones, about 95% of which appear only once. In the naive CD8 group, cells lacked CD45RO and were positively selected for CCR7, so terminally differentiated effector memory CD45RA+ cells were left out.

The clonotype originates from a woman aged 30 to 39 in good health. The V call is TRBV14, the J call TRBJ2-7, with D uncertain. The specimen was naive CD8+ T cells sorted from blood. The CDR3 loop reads CASSQVTTYEQYF. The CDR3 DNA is TGTGCCAGCAGCCAAGTGACCACCTACGAGCAGTACTTC.